The next 13 T cell receptor beta chains were all read from a single sample in a study of STAT3 mutations in large granular lymphocyte leukemia. Antigens of these TCRs are unknown. Using immunoSEQ multiplex PCR, the repertoire was profiled, and TCRdb retains in-frame clones only, with some absent. The repertoire holds more than 25,000 clones, around 80% seen once, with 25% to 35% in the top ten. Findings and caveats of the study: Every T-cell large granular lymphocyte leukemia patient had at least one immunodominant TCR beta clonotype.

Sequenced sample: peripheral blood mononuclear cells. These receptors originate from a woman aged 50 to 60 with T-cell large granular lymphocyte leukemia. Some clones in this sample may be carry-over from other donors' samples.

To note about this clone: An end of the junction does not agree with germline; a read error may underlie this. The chain recombines TRBV5-6 with TRBJ2-1; D unresolved. This CDR3 comprises 14 residues. Germline V lookup: CDR1 SGHDT, CDR2 YYEEEE. This CDR3 is CASSLDPSSNEQFF. CDR3 in DNA: TGTGCCAGCAGCTTGGACCCCTCCTCCAATGAGCAGTTCTTC.

The chain couples TRBV28 to TRBJ1-2; no clear D gene. The CDR3 sequence is 16 residues long. Trimming took off 4 bases at V and 7 bases at J, with 22 bases between the two ends. Germline V gene sequence: CDR1 MDHEN, CDR2 SYDVKM. CDR3 loop: CASSSLIEAGAIGYTF. CDR3 nucleotide sequence: TGTGCCAGCAGTTCCCTCATTGAGGCAGGAGCGATTGGCTACACCTTC.

This clone was detected once. V usage is TRBV25-1 and J usage is TRBJ1-1, with D perhaps matching TRBD1 (5 bases). Trimming took off 8 bases at V and 1 base at J, with 11 bases between the two ends. The germline CDR1 and CDR2 sequences are MGHDK and SYGVNS. CDR3 size: 13 residues. This CDR3 reads CASRWGGNTEAFF. CDR3 DNA sequence: TGTGCCAGCCGTTGGGGGGGGAACACTGAAGCTTTCTTT. Full variable domain (rest looked up from reference TRBV25-1 and TRBJ1-1): EADIYQTPRYLVIGTGKKITLECSQTMGHDKMYWYQQDPGMELHLIHYSYGVNSTEKGDLSSESTVSRIRTEHFPLTLESARPSHTSQYLCASRWGGNTEAFFGQGTRLTVV.

The chain uses TRBV5-1 and TRBJ1-1; D uncertain. Trimming took off 3 bases at V and 4 bases at J, with 25 bases between the two ends. CDR3 length equals 18 residues. In germline, CDR1 is SGHRS, CDR2 YFSETQ. This chain's CDR3 is CASSSGPRTGSISTEAFF. CDR3 nucleotide sequence: TGCGCCAGCAGCTCGGGCCCCCGTACGGGGTCGATTTCCACTGAAGCTTTCTTT.

The chain has TRBV29-1 and TRBJ1-2, with TRBD1 identical over 7 bases. The length of the CDR3 is 13 residues. Germline-derived CDR1 and CDR2 are SQVTM and ANQGSEA. After removal of 1 base from V and 8 bases from J, the junction contained 7 bases not matched to a gene. The CDR3 coding sequence is TGCAGCGTTGAAGGACAGGGCCGCTGGGGCTACACCTTC. Protein sequence: CSVEGQGRWGYTF.

This chain uses TRBV5-1 with TRBJ2-2, with no clear D. The CDR3 has 14 amino acids. Trimming pared 4 bases from V and 4 bases from J, leaving 11 bases between. Germline assignment: CDR1 SGHRS and CDR2 YFSETQ. The CDR3 is CASSRVGGTGELFF. Here the CDR3 DNA reads TGCGCCAGCAGCCGGGTAGGCGGCACCGGGGAGCTGTTTTTT.

The chain has TRBV27 and TRBJ1-5, with 7 bases matching TRBD1. The germline V gene encodes CDR1 MNHEY and CDR2 SMNVEV (reference sequence). There are 15 residues in the CDR3. The V and J ends lost 8 bases and 7 bases, in that order; junction bases with no gene match: 14. CDR3 nucleotide sequence: TGTGCCAGCGCACTAATAAAGGGGGCTAAACAGCCCCAGCATTTT. The encoded protein is CASALIKGAKQPQHF.

This rearrangement joins TRBV18 to TRBJ2-2; 8 bases are shared with TRBD1. Germline trimming cut 3 bases from V and 3 bases from J; bases unmatched to any gene: 6. In germline, CDR1 is KGHSH, CDR2 LQKENI. This CDR3 contains 16 residues. CDR3 DNA: TGTGCCAGCTCACCGCAGGGGGCGGCGGACACCGGGGAGCTGTTTTTT. The encoded protein is CASSPQGAADTGELFF.

The chain combines TRBV4-3 with TRBJ2-7; 7 nucleotides match TRBD1. The CDR3 contains 17 residues. In germline, CDR1 is LGHNA, CDR2 YSLEER. The trim removed 0 bases at V and 0 bases at J, leaving 8 bases unmatched. In nucleotides, the CDR3 is TGCGCCAGCAGCCAAGAGGTACTCCGGGACAGCTCCTACGAGCAGTACTTC. It encodes CASSQEVLRDSSYEQYF.

This chain connects TRBV18 to TRBJ2-7, with 8 bases matching TRBD1. Trimming cost V 0 bases and J 2 bases; bases outside gene matches: 3. The V gene's germline CDR1 is KGHSH and CDR2 LQKENI. This CDR3 contains 15 residues. The CDR3 loop reads CASSPPGQVPYEQYF. The CDR3, as DNA: TGTGCCAGCTCACCACCGGGACAGGTCCCCTACGAGCAGTACTTC.

The rearrangement links TRBV2 to TRBJ2-3, with D hard to call. Trimming left V 5 bases short and J 2 bases short, with 14 bases between. This CDR3 contains 15 residues. Germline V gives CDR1 SNHLY, CDR2 FYNNEI. The CDR3, as DNA: TGTGCCAGCAGTATTCGAGCGAGCTTCACAGATACGCAGTATTTT. Translating it yields CASSIRASFTDTQYF.

The chain links TRBV2 to TRBJ2-5, with TRBD2 matching 14 bases. Germline CDR1 is SNHLY and CDR2 is FYNNEI. The CDR3 loop spans 16 amino acids. The junction had 1 base not matched to a gene; V was cut back by 3 bases and J by 1 base. CDR3 sequence (DNA): TGTGCCAGCAGTGAGGGACTAGCGGGAGTCCAAGAGACCCAGTACTTC. Translated, it gives CASSEGLAGVQETQYF.

The V call is TRBV9, the J call TRBJ1-2, with 7 bases fitting TRBD1. This CDR3 spans 15 amino acids. CDR1 SGDLS and CDR2 YYNGEE come from the germline V gene. Germline trimming cut 3 bases from V and 4 bases from J; bases unmatched to any gene: 9. The CDR3 is CASSGIQGRAYGYTF. CDR3 coding DNA: TGTGCCAGCAGCGGCATACAGGGGAGGGCCTATGGCTACACCTTC.